Detailed here is one T cell receptor beta chain. Measured with immunoSEQ multiplex PCR; TCRdb has only the in-frame clones, and not every one. The data contain more than 10,000 clones, about a third of them singletons. The data belong to a study of graft-versus-host responses after intestinal transplantation. After the reaction, the investigators sorted the proliferating CFSE-low CD3+CD4+ and CD3+CD8+ responders. The V gene's germline CDR1 is SGHAT and CDR2 FQNNGV. J lost 0 bases, V lost 4 bases, and 2 bases had no gene match. CDR3 size: 17 residues. Study results and caveats: GvH clones were identified in recipient marrow, with some first appearing in ileum or blood.

The TCR comes from a human patient who was an organ donor for intestinal transplantation. Sequenced here: alloreactive CD4+ T cells from a mixed lymphocyte reaction culture, sampled before transplantation. Stated subset: CFSE-low proliferating T cells sorted from roughly six-day pre-transplant mixed lymphocyte reaction (GvH or HvG direction). The rearrangement joins TRBV11-2 to TRBJ2-2; 13 positions match TRBD2. The CDR3 DNA reads as TGTGCCAGCAGCTCCGGGACTAGCGGGGCGAACACCGGGGAGCTGTTTTTT. It codes for CASSSGTSGANTGELFF.